This T cell receptor (beta chain) was documented in a study of early stage breast cancer tumors. The protocol was immunoSEQ multiplex PCR, while the TCRdb copy is restricted to in-frame clones and leaves out a portion. The data show about 72,000 clones, around four fifths seen once. On this clone itself: Its cognate antigen is unknown.

Notes on the study in general: Commonly generated sequences made up most enriched TCRB sequences shared between patients. Comparing each tissue with blood distinguished tumor from normal in about 90% of the 16 patients.

The ends were cut back, 1 base at V and 3 bases at J, with 13 bases in the middle. Germline-derived CDR1 and CDR2 are SGHVS and FQNEAQ. This CDR3 region has 16 residues. Material for sequencing was blood. The J gene is TRBJ1-5, the V gene TRBV7-8; no firm D call. The clonotype comes from a person in their sixties with breast cancer. CDR3 amino acids: CASSLVGSPSNQPQHF. CDR3 in DNA: TGTGCCAGCAGCTTAGTTGGCAGCCCTTCCAATCAGCCCCAGCATTTT.